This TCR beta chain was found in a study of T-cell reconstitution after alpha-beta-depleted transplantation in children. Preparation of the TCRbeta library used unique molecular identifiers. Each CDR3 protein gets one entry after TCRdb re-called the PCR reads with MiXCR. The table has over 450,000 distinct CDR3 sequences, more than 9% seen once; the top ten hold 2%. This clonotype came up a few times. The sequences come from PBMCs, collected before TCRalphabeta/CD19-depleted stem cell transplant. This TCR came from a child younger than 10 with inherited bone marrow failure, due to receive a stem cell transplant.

CDR3 sequence: CASSATGGLNTGELFF. The CDR3 DNA reads TGTGCCAGCAGCGCCACAGGGGGCTTGAACACCGGGGAGCTGTTTTTT. The rearrangement links TRBV9 to TRBJ2-2; TRBD1 aligns across 9 bases. The germline V gene encodes CDR1 SGDLS and CDR2 YYNGEE. The CDR3 length is 16 residues. After removal of 3 bases from V and 1 base from J, the junction contained 4 bases not matched to a gene.